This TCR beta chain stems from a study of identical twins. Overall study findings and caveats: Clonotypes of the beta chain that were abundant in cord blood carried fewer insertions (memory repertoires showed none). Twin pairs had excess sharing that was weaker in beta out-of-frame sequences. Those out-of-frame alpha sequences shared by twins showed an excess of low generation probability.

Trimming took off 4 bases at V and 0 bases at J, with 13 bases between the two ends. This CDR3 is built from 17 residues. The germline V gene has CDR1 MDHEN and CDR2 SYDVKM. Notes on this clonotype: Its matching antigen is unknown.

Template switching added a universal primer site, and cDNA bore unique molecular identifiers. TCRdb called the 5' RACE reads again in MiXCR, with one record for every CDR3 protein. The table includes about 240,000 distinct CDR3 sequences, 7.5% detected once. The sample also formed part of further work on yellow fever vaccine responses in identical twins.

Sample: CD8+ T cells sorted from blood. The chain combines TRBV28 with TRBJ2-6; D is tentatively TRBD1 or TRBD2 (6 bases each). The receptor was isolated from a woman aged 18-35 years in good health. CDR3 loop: CASSSGDFSSGANVLTF. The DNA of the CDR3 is TGTGCCAGCAGTTCAGGGGACTTTAGCTCTGGGGCCAACGTCCTGACTTTC.